The sequence of this T cell receptor beta chain was determined in a study of regulatory dendritic cells for organ transplantation. Memory T cells were CD45RO+, naive were CD45RA+, sorted by FACS. The table came from immunoSEQ multiplex PCR; TCRdb's copy has only in-frame clones and leaves some out. The sample yields roughly 30,000 clones, about four fifths seen once. The germline CDR1 and CDR2 sequences are MNHEY and SVGAGI. V dropped 2 bases and J dropped 3 bases, with 5 bases sitting between them. CDR3 length: 13 residues. The sequencing input was naive CD8+ T cells from blood. Documented subset: CD45RA+ naive T cells. V is TRBV6-5 and J is TRBJ1-3; D remains ambiguous. This clonotype was sampled from a human donor in good health. The CDR3 coding sequence is TGTGCCAGCAGTTACCGTCGTGGAAACACCATATATTTT. It yields the protein CASSYRRGNTIYF.